This T cell receptor beta chain was identified during a study of T cell changes during pregnancy in multiple sclerosis. This CDR3 spans 14 amino acids. With 2 bases removed from V and 6 bases from J, the gap between germline ends came to 10 bases. Germline CDR1 and CDR2: MGHDK and SYGVNS. This clone has more than one count but fewer than ten. Generated by immunoSEQ multiplex PCR, the TCRdb table keeps only in-frame clones and is missing some. Of some 99,000 clones listed, 92% are singletons. The J gene is TRBJ2-2, the V gene TRBV25-1; tentatively, D is TRBD1 (5 bases). Sequencing used peripheral blood, obtained after pregnancy. This clonotype originated in a female donor in good health, enrolled as a control in a pregnancy study. CDR3 in amino acids: CASSEGHDAGELFF. CDR3 DNA sequence: TGTGCCAGCAGTGAAGGACACGATGCCGGGGAGCTGTTTTTT.